This T cell receptor (beta chain) is from a study of identical twins. Regarding the study as a whole: The models gave estimates that fell short of the out-of-frame TCR alpha sharing seen in monozygotic twins. Conclusions rested on cross-sectional statistics rather than following the same donors.

A remark on this clonotype: Its antigen is undetermined.

Using its own MiXCR run on the 5' RACE reads, TCRdb lists one record per CDR3 protein. The data show approximately 600,000 distinct CDR3 sequences, roughly 7.2% seen once. CDR3 length equals 14 residues. In germline, CDR1 is MNHEY, CDR2 SMNVEV (reference sequence). Deletions cut 3 bases from V and 0 bases from J, with 8 bases between. This sample also appeared in a second study, on yellow fever vaccine responses in identical twins.

The sequence was obtained from a woman between 18 and 29 years old in good health. The sample comprised PBMCs. The J gene is TRBJ1-1, the V gene TRBV27, with D unresolved. The CDR3 reads CASSFINMNTEAFF. CDR3 in DNA: TGTGCCAGCAGTTTCATAAACATGAACACTGAAGCTTTCTTT.